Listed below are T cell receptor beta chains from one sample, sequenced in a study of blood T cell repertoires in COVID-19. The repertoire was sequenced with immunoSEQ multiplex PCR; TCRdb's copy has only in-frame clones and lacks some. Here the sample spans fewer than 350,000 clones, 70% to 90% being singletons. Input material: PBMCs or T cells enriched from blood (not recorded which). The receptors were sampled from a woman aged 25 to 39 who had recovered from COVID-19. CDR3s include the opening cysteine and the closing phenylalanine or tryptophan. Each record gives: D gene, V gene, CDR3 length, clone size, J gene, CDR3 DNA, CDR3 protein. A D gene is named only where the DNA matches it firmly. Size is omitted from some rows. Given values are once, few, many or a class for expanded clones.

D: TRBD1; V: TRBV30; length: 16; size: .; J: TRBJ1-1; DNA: TGTGCCTGGAGTGTACGGCAGGGGGCTATGAACACTGAAGCTTTCTTT; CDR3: CAWSVRQGAMNTEAFF
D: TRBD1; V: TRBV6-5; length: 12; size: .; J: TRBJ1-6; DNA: TGTGCCAGCGGGACAGGGGGATCACCCCTCCACTTT; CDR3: CASGTGGSPLHF
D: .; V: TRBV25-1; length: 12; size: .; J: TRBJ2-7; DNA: TGTGCCAGCAGAGAAAGACGAGAGGCACTGTACTTC; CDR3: CASRERREALYF
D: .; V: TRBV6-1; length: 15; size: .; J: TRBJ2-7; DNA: TGTGCCAGCAGTGAAGGCACAAAGCGAGACTACGAGCAGTACTTC; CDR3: CASSEGTKRDYEQYF
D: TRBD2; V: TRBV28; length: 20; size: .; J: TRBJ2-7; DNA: TGTGCCAGCAGTCGCGCCCCGGGACTAGCGGGAGGGGGTGGGGAAGGTGAGCAGTACTTC; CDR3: CASSRAPGLAGGGGEGEQYF
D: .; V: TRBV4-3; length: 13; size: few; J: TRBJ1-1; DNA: TGCGCCAGCAGCCAAGATCTAAACACTGAAGCTTTCTTT; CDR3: CASSQDLNTEAFF
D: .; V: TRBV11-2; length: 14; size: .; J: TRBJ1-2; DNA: TGTGCCAGCGCCCTGGGAGGGCGAAACTATGGCTACACCTTC; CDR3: CASALGGRNYGYTF
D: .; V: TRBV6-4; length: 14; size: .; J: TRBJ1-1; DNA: TGTGCCAGCAGTGACTCAGGGGAGAACACTGAAGCTTTCTTT; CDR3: CASSDSGENTEAFF
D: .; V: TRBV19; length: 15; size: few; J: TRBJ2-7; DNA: TGTGCCAGTAGTATCTGGCGCAGGGGTGCCTACGAGCAGTACTTC; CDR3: CASSIWRRGAYEQYF
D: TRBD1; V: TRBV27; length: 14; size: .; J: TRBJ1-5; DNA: TGTGCCAGCAGTTCCCAACAGGGGGTGCAGCCCCAGCATTTT; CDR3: CASSSQQGVQPQHF
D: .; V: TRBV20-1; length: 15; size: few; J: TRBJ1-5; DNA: TGCAGTGCTAGTTGGGGGGTTGACGGCAATCAGCCCCAGCATTTT; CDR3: CSASWGVDGNQPQHF
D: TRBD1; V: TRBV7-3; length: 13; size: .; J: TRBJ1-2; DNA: TGTGCCAGCAGCCGGGACAGGGTCCATGGCTACACCTTC; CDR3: CASSRDRVHGYTF
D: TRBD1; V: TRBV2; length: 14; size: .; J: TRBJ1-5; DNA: TGTGCCAGCAGAAGAGGGACAGGCAATCAGCCCCAGCATTTT; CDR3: CASRRGTGNQPQHF
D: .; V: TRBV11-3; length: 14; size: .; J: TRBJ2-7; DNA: TGTGCCAGCAGCTTAGCCGGGGATCTCTACGAGCAGTACTTC; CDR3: CASSLAGDLYEQYF
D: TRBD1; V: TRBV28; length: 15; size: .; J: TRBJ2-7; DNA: TGTGCCAGCAGTTTATCGCGGAGGGGACAGGGGGAGCAGTACTTC; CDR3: CASSLSRRGQGEQYF
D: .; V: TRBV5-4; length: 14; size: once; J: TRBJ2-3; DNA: TGTGCCAGCAGCTTGCTGGCCCGCACAGATACGCAGTATTTT; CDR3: CASSLLARTDTQYF
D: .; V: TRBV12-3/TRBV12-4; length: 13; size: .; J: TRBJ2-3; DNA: TGTGCCAGCAGTCCCAGGGCAACAGATACGCAGTATTTT; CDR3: CASSPRATDTQYF
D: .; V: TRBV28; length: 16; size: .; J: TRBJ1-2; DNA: TGTGCCAGCAGTTTACCAATGCAGGGGTCGTCGGGTGGCTACACCTTC; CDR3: CASSLPMQGSSGGYTF
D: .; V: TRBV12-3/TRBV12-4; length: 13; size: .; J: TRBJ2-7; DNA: TGTGCCAGCAGCCGAGGCAGAAACATCGAGCAGTACTTC; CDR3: CASSRGRNIEQYF
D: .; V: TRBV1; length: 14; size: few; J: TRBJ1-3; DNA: TGCACCAGCAGCCAAGAACTGAATGGAAACACCATATATTTT; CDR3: CTSSQELNGNTIYF
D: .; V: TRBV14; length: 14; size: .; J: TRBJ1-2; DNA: TGTGCCAGCAGCCAAGAACAGGGATTCAGTGGCTACACCTTC; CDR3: CASSQEQGFSGYTF
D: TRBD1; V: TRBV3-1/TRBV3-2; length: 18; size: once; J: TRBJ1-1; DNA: TGTGCCAGCAGCCAGAACGACAGGGACCTTCTACTAGTAGCTGAAGCTTTCTTT; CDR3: CASSQNDRDLLLVAEAFF
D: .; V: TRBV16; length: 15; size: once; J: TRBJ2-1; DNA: TGTGCCAGCAGCCCCGGGTCGCTAGCCTACAATGAGCAGTTCTTC; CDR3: CASSPGSLAYNEQFF
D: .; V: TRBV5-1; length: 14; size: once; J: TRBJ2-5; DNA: TGCGCCAGCCGAAGGGTGGGGGGTGAAGAGACCCAGTACTTC; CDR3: CASRRVGGEETQYF